Reported below is one TCR beta chain. Antigen specificity is unknown. These data originate in a study of cytomegalovirus exposure and HLA in healthy donors. Broader study findings: In a later analysis, a missense DCLRE1C variant was linked to TCR beta V- and J-gene trimming.

Both 60 Vbeta primers and 13 Jbeta primers went into the PCR. Using immunoSEQ multiplex PCR, the repertoire was profiled, and TCRdb retains in-frame clones only, with some absent. The sample holds 130,000 or so clones, roughly 76% seen once. Germline V gene data show CDR1 as MNHNS and CDR2 as SASEGT. V dropped 4 bases and J dropped 0 bases, with 13 bases sitting between them. The CDR3 is made up of 17 amino acids. This TCR was sampled from a female donor in good health and CMV-seronegative. This chain joins TRBV6-1 and TRBJ1-6; no reliable D call. Sequenced input: PBMCs. The CDR3 nucleotides read TGTGCCAGCAGTGGAACGCGACTGAGCTCCTATAATTCACCCCTCCACTTT. It codes for CASSGTRLSSYNSPLHF.